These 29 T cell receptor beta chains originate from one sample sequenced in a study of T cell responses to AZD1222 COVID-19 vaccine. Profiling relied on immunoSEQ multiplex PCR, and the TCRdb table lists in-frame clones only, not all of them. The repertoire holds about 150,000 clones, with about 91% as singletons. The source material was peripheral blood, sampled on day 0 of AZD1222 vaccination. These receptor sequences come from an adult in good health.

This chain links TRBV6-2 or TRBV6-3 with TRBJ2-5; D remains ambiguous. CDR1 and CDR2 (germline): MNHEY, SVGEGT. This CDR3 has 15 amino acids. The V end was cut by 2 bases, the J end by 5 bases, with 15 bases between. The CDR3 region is CASSYGDVARETQYF. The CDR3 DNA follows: TGTGCCAGCAGTTACGGGGATGTTGCCCGGGAGACCCAGTACTTC.

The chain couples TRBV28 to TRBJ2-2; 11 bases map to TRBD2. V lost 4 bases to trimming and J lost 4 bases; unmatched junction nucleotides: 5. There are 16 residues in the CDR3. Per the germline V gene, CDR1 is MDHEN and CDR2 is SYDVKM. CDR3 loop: CASSSLGLAGTGELFF. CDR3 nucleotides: TGTGCCAGCAGTTCCCTTGGACTAGCGGGCACCGGGGAGCTGTTTTTT.

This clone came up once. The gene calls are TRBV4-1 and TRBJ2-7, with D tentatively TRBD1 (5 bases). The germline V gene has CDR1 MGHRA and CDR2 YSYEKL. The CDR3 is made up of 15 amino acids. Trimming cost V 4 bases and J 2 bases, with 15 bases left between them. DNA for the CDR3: TGCGCCAGCAGCCCCTCGGCAGGGTTACCCTACGAGCAGTACTTC. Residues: CASSPSAGLPYEQYF.

This CDR3 reads CASSLGGNIQYF. In DNA, the CDR3 is TGTGCCAGCAGCTTAGGGGGAAACATTCAGTACTTC. The chain employs TRBV7-2 and TRBJ2-4; D is uncertain. Trimming left V 1 base short and J 6 bases short, with 4 bases between. This CDR3 is 12 amino acids long. CDR1 is SGHTA and CDR2 is FQGNSA in the germline V gene.

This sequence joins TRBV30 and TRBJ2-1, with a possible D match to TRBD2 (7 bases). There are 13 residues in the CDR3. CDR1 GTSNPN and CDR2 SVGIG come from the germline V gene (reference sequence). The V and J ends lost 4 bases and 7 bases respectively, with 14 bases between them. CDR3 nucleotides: TGTGCCTGGACCGGGGGGCTTAGGAATGAGCAGTTCTTC. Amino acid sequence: CAWTGGLRNEQFF.

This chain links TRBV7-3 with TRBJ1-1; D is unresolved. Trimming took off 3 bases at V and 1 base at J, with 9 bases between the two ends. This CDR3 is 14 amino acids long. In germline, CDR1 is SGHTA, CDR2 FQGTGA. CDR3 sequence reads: CASSFMGGNTEAFF. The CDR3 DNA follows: TGTGCCAGCAGCTTCATGGGAGGGAACACTGAAGCTTTCTTT.

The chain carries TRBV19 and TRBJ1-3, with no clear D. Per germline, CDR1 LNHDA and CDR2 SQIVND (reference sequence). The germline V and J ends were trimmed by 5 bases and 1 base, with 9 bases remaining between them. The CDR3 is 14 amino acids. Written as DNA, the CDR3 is TGTGCCAGTAGTTTGACATCTTCTGGAAACACCATATATTTT. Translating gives CASSLTSSGNTIYF.

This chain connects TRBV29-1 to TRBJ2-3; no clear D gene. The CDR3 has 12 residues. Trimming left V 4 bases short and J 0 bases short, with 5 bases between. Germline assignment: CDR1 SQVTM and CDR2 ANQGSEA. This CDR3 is CSVVISTDTQYF. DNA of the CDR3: TGCAGCGTTGTCATCAGCACAGATACGCAGTATTTT.

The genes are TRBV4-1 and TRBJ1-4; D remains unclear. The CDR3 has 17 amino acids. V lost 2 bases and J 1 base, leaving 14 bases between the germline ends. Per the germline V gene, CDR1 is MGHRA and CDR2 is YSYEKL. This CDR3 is CASSQTATRGTNEKLFF. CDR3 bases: TGCGCCAGCAGCCAAACCGCGACCCGGGGAACTAATGAAAAACTGTTTTTT.

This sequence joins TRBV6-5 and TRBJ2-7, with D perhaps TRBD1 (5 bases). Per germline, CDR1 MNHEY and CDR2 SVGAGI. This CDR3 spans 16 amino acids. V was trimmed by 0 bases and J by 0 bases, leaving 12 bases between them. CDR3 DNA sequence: TGTGCCAGCAGTTACTCGATAGGGGATGGCTCCTACGAGCAGTACTTC. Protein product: CASSYSIGDGSYEQYF.

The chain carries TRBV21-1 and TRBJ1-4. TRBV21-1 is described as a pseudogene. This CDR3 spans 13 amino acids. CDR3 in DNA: TGTGCCAGCAGCAAAGATCTAGCTGAAAAACTGTTTTTT. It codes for CASSKDLAEKLFF.

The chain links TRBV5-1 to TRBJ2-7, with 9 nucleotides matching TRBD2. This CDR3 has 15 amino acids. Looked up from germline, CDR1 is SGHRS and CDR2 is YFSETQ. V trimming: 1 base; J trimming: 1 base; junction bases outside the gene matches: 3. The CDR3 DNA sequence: TGCGCCAGCAGCTTGTCAGCGGGGGGTTCCTACGAGCAGTACTTC. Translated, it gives CASSLSAGGSYEQYF.

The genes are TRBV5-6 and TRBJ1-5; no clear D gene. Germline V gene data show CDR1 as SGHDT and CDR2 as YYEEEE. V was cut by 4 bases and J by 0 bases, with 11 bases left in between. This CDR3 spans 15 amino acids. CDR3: CASSLRRYSNQPQHF. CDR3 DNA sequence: TGTGCCAGCAGCCTCAGAAGATATAGCAATCAGCCCCAGCATTTT.

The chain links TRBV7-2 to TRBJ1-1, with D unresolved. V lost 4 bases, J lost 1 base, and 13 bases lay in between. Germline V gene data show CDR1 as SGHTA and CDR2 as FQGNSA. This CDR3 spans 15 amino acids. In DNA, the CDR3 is TGTGCCAGCAGCTCGCGGGTTGTCGCGAACACTGAAGCTTTCTTT. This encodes CASSSRVVANTEAFF.

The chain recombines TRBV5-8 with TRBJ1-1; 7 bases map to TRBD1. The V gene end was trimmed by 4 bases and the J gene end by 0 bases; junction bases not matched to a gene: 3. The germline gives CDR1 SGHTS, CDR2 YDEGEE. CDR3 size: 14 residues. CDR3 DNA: TGTGCCAGCAGCCGGGACAGCATGAACACTGAAGCTTTCTTT. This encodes CASSRDSMNTEAFF.

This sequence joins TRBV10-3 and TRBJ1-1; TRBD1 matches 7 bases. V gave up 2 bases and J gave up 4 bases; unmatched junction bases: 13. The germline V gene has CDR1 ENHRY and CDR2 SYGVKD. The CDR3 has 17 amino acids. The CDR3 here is CAISERETGSLRTEAFF. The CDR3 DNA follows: TGTGCCATCAGTGAGCGGGAGACAGGGAGCTTGCGCACTGAAGCTTTCTTT.

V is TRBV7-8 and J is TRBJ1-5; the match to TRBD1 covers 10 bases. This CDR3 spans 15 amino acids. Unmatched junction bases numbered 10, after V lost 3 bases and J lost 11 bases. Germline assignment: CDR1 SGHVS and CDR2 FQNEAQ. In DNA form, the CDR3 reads TGTGCCAGCAGCTTTGGGACAGGGGTGACCTCGGCCCAGCATTTT. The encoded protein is CASSFGTGVTSAQHF.

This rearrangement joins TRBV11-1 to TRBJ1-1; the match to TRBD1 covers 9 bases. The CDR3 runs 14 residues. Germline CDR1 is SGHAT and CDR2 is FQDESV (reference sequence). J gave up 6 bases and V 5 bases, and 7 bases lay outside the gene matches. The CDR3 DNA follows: TGTGCCAGCAGCCGGACAGGGGTTGACGCTGAAGCTTTCTTT. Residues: CASSRTGVDAEAFF.

The CDR3 DNA reads as TGTGCCAGCAGCTTGGAGGACCAGCCCCAGCATTTT. Residues: CASSLEDQPQHF. V is TRBV5-4 and J is TRBJ1-5; D gene unclear. V dropped 0 bases and J dropped 7 bases, with 5 bases sitting between them. The CDR3 is 12 amino acids. Germline lookup yields CDR1 SGHNT and CDR2 YYREEE (reference sequence). Looking up the rest from reference TRBV5-4 and TRBJ1-5 gives the full variable domain: ETGVTQSPTHLIKTRGQQVTLRCSSQSGHNTVSWYQQALGQGPQFIFQYYREEENGRGNFPPRFSGLQFPNYSSELNVNALELDDSALYLCASSLEDQPQHFGDGTRLSIL.

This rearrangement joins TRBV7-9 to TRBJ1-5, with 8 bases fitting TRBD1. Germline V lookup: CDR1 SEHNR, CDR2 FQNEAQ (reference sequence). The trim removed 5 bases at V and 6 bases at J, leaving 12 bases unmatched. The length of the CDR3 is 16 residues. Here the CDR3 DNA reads TGTGCCAGCAGCCCAGGACAGGGAGCGTCTAGTCAGCCCCAGCATTTT. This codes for CASSPGQGASSQPQHF.

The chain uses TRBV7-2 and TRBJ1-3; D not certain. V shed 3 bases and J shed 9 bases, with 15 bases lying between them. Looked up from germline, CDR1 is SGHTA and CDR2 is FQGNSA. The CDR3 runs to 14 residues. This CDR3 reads CASSFGSGEITIYF. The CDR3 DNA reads TGTGCCAGCAGCTTCGGCTCGGGTGAGATCACCATATATTTT.

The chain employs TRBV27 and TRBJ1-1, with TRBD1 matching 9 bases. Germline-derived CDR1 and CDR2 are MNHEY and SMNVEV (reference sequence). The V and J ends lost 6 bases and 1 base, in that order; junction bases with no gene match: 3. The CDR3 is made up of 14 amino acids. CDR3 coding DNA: TGTGCCAGCAGCTCGGGACAGGGGAACACTGAAGCTTTCTTT. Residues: CASSSGQGNTEAFF.

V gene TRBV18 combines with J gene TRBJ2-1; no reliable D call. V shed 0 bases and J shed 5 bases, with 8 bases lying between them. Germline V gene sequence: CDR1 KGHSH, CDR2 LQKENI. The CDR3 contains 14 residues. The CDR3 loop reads CASSPPSIDNEQFF. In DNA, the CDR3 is TGTGCCAGCTCACCACCCAGTATCGACAATGAGCAGTTCTTC.

CDR3 nucleotide sequence: TGTGCCAGTAGTATTTCCGACACTGAAGCTTTCTTT. Its translation: CASSISDTEAFF. V and J are TRBV19 and TRBJ1-1, with D unclear. This CDR3 comprises 12 residues. The V gene lost 3 bases and the J gene lost 3 bases, with 5 bases spanning the gap. The germline V gene has CDR1 LNHDA and CDR2 SQIVND (reference sequence).

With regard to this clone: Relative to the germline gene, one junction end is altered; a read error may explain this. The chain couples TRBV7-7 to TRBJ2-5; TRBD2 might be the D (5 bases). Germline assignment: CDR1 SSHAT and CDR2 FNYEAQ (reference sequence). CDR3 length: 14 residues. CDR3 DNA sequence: TGTGCTAGCAGCTCCACCGGGATGGCGGAGACCCAGTACTTC. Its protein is CASSSTGMAETQYF. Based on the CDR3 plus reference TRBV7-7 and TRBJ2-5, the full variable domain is GAGVSQSPRYKVTKRGQDVTLRCDPISSHATLYWYQQALGQGPEFLTYFNYEAQPDKSGLPSDRFSAERPEGSISTLTIQRTEQRDSAMYRCASSSTGMAETQYFGPGTRLLVL.

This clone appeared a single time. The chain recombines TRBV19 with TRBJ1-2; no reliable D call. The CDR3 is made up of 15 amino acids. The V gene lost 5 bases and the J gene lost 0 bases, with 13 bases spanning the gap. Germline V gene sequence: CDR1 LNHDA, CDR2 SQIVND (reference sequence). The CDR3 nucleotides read TGTGCCAGTAGTTTTACCGGCCGCTCTAACTATGGCTACACCTTC. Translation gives CASSFTGRSNYGYTF. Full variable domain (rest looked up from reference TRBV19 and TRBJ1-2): DGGITQSPKYLFRKEGQNVTLSCEQNLNHDAMYWYRQDPGQGLRLIYYSQIVNDFQKGDIAEGYSVSREKKESFPLTVTSAQKNPTAFYLCASSFTGRSNYGYTFGSGTRLTVV.

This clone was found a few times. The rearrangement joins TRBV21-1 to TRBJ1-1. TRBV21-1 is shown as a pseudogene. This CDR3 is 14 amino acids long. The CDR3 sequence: CASSKGSVNTEAFF. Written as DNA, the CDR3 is TGTGCCAGCAGCAAAGGGAGCGTGAACACTGAAGCTTTCTTT.

The DNA for the CDR3 is TGTGCCAGCAGCTTAGCGTTAAGTGGGGGGGCCCAGTTCTTC. As protein: CASSLALSGGAQFF. The V call is TRBV7-2, the J call TRBJ2-1; D might be TRBD2 (7 bases). The CDR3 is made up of 14 amino acids. Germline CDR1 and CDR2: SGHTA and FQGNSA. Trimming took off 0 bases at V and 13 bases at J, with 16 bases between the two ends.

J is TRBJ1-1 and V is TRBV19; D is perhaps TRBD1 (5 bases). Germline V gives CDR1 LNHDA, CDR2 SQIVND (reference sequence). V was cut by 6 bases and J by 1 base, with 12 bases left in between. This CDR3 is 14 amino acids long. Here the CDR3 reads CASSPGLPNTEAFF. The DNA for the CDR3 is TGTGCCAGTAGCCCGGGACTCCCGAACACTGAAGCTTTCTTT.